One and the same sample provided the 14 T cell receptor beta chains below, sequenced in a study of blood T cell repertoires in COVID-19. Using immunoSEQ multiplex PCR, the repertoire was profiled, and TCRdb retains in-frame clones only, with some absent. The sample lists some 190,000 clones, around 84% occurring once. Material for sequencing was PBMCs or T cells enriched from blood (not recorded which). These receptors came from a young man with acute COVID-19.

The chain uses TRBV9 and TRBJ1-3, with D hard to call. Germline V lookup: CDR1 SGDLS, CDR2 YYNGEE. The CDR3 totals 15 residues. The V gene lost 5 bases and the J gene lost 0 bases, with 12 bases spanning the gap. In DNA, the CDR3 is TGTGCCAGCAGTGGGGAGGGATTCTCTGGAAACACCATATATTTT. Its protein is CASSGEGFSGNTIYF.

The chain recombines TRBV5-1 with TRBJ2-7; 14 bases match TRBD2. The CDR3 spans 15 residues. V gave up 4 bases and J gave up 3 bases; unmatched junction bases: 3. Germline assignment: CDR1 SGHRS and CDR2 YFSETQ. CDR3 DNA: TGCGCCAGCAGCCTTGGGACTAGCGGGGGCTACGAGCAGTACTTC. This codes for CASSLGTSGGYEQYF.

CDR3 protein: CASSYSNTPPQYF. The DNA of the CDR3 is TGTGCCAGCAGTTACTCCAACACCCCGCCGCAGTACTTC. The rearrangement uses TRBV6-6 and TRBJ2-7; D gene ambiguous. Looked up from germline, CDR1 is MNHNY and CDR2 is SVGAGI (reference sequence). CDR3 length equals 13 residues. The V end lost 0 bases, the J end lost 9 bases, and 12 bases lay between the germline ends.

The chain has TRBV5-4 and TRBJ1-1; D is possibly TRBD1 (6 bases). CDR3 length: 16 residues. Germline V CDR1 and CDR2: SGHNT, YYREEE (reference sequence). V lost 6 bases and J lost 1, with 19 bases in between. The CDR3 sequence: CASTDTQGARNTEAFF. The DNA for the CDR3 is TGTGCCAGCACCGACACACAGGGAGCTAGGAACACTGAAGCTTTCTTT.

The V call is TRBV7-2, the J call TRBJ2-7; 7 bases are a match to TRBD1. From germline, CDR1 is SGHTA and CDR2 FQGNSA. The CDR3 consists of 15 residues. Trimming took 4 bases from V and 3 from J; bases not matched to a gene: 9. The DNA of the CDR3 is TGTGCCAGCAGCTCTGACAGGGAAACTAACTACGAGCAGTACTTC. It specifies CASSSDRETNYEQYF. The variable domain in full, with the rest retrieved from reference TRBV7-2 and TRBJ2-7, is GAGVSQSPSNKVTEKGKDVELRCDPISGHTALYWYRQSLGQGLEFLIYFQGNSAPDKSGLPSDRFSAERTGGSVSTLTIQRTQQEDSAVYLCASSSDRETNYEQYFGPGTRLTVT.

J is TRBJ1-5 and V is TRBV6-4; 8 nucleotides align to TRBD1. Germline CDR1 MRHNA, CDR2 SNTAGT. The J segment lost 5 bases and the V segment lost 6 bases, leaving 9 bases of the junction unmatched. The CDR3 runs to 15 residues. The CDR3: CASSLTSGGDQPQHF. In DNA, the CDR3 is TGTGCCAGCAGCCTGACTTCAGGGGGCGATCAGCCCCAGCATTTT.

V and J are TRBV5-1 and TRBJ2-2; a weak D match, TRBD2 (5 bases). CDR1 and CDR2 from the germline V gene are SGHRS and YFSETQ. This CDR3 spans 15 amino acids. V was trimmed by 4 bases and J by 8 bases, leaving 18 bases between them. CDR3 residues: CASSPLPSNMGELFF. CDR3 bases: TGCGCCAGCAGCCCATTACCTAGCAATATGGGGGAGCTGTTTTTT.

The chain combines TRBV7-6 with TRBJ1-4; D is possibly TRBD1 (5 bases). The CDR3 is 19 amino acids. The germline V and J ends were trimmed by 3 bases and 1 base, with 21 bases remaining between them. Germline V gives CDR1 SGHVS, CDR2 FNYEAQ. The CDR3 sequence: CASSFLSRTGVGTNEKLFF. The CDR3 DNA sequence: TGTGCCAGCAGCTTCTTGTCGAGGACGGGGGTGGGAACTAATGAAAAACTGTTTTTT.

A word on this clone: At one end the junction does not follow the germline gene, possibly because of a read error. CDR3 residues: CASTQRDRGSSYNSPLHF. The CDR3 DNA follows: TGTGCCAGCACCCAACGGGACAGGGGGAGCTCCTATAATTCACCCCTCCACTTT. V gene TRBV3-1 (or the pseudogene TRBV3-2) combines with J gene TRBJ1-6, with TRBD1 matching 11 bases. The CDR3 extends over 18 amino acids. Germline CDR1 LGHDT, CDR2 YNNKEL (reference sequence).

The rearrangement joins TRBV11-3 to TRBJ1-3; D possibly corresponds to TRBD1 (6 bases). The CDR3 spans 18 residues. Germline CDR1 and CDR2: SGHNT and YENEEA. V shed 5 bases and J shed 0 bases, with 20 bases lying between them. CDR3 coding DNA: TGTGCCAGCAGCCGGGGGGAAGGACAGCCGAGCTCTGGAAACACCATATATTTT. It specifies CASSRGEGQPSSGNTIYF.

The CDR3 is CASKDGVYGYTF. The CDR3 DNA sequence: TGTGCCAGCAAGGACGGGGTCTATGGCTACACCTTC. The gene calls are TRBV2 and TRBJ1-2, with D unclear. Germline V gene lookup returns CDR1 SNHLY and CDR2 FYNNEI. The V and J ends lost 7 bases and 4 bases respectively, with 10 bases between them. This CDR3 comprises 12 residues.

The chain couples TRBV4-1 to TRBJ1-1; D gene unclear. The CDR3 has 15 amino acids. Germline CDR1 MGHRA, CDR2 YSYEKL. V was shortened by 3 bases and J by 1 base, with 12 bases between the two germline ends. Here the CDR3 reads CASSQSPGGNTEAFF. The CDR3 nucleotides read TGCGCCAGCAGCCAGAGCCCAGGAGGGAACACTGAAGCTTTCTTT.

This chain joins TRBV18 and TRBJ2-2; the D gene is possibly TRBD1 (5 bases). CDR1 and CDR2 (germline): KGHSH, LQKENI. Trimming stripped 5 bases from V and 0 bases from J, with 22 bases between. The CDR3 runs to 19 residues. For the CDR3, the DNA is TGTGCCAGCTCAGCGCTCCCCGGACATTCTGGCGCGAACACCGGGGAGCTGTTTTTT. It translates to CASSALPGHSGANTGELFF.

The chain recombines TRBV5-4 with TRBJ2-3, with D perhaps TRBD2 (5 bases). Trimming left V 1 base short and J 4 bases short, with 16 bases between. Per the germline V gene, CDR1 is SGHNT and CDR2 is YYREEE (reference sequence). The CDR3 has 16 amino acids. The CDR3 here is CASSLLRGQVADTQYF. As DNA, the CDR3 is TGTGCCAGCAGCTTGTTACGGGGTCAGGTTGCAGATACGCAGTATTTT. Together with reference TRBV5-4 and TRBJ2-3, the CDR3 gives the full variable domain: ETGVTQSPTHLIKTRGQQVTLRCSSQSGHNTVSWYQQALGQGPQFIFQYYREEENGRGNFPPRFSGLQFPNYSSELNVNALELDDSALYLCASSLLRGQVADTQYFGPGTRLTVL.